Sequencing of this T cell receptor (beta chain) was carried out in a study of blood T cell repertoires in COVID-19 (dated by TCRdb to the early 2020s). Background for the entire study: Samples from collaborators originated in the United States, Italy and Spain and spanned both the acute and convalescent phases of COVID-19. The prospective study material was composed of cDNA or gDNA derived from T cells, B-cell-depleted T cells, or PBMCs. The dataset comprised deeply sampled blood TCRbeta repertoires from subjects exposed to, actively infected with, or recovered from COVID-19. The repertoires were released in a freely available public database intended as a resource for research on the immune response to SARS-CoV-2. The samples were drawn from two sources: the first 160 participants of the ongoing ImmuneRACE study, and over 950 subjects contributed by 6 global collaborators. A de-identified subject ID, COVID-19 status, age in years and sex were almost always included in the sample metadata. Where available, HLA class I and class II types were taken from metadata supplied by the sample provider and were not determined by assay-based typing. What the authors observed across the whole study: Clinical and demographic metadata were provided uncurated, with the amount varying by source and participant.

The immunoSEQ Assay, a bias-controlled multiplex PCR, was used to amplify TCRbeta CDR3 regions from genomic DNA. On the study's bioinformatics: The number of nucleated cells in each sample was estimated from the amplification of reference gene primers within the assay. To quantify the absolute abundance of each unique TCRbeta CDR3 rearrangement, sequence reads were collapsed and filtered. For each sample, productive Simpson clonality was calculated as the square root of Simpson's diversity index across productive rearrangements. TCRdb took over this immuneACCESS table, retaining in-frame rearrangements with V and J assigned. Such tables are incomplete; in checked studies, under half of the missing clones stem from an unresolved V gene, and the remainder is unexplained. Clone size and the V and J calls come from that table; the DNA yielded D and trimming. Here the sample has 200,000 to 250,000 clones; approximately 83% occur a single time. The ten top clones hold 0.95% to 1.5% of the sample.

In Seattle, one collaborating source enrolled patients while the infection was active and tracked those patients longitudinally over the course of disease. Collaborating institutions collected whole blood in K2EDTA tubes following their own protocols. For TCRbeta analysis, collaborators shipped samples as frozen whole blood, isolated PBMCs, or DNA extracted from either of those sample types. The CDR3 numbers 14 residues from cysteine through phenylalanine. Only the CDR3 region is kept as DNA, spanning 42 bases read in frame from base 1. Taken from the germline V gene (reference sequence), the CDR1 and CDR2 loops are MNHEY and SMNVEV. The V and J ends are trimmed by 6 bases and 7 bases, leaving 16 bases between them. As to this clone: This clone's antigen is unknown. Per-base qualities were not stored, and no clone one base away is much larger.

Sequencing was carried out using peripheral blood. The rearrangement joined TRBV27 to TRBJ2-1; a tentative D match to TRBD2 spans 6 bases. This TCR was sampled from a woman younger than 45 with COVID-19, enrolled during active disease. This receptor carries the CDR3 CASRWAGRWNEQFF. The nucleotide sequence reads as follows: TGTGCCAGCAGGTGGGCAGGGAGGTGGAATGAGCAGTTCTTC.